This T cell receptor beta chain came from a study of regulatory T cells in long-lasting Graves disease. Study summary: Duration of antithyroid drug therapy among newly diagnosed Graves' patients was under 3 months. Whole-study findings and limits: It was possible that the small sample size reduced accuracy. Under persistent disease, TRBV28, TRBJ1-2 and TRBJ2-5 were used preferentially. Patients whose Graves' disease persisted exhibited lower TCR diversity than those newly diagnosed.

This clonotype was recorded many times. Antigen unknown. Library construction for TCR beta used iRepertoire HTBI primers and Arm-PCR of CDR3 regions. TCRdb reanalysed the multiplex PCR reads using MiXCR and keeps one entry per CDR3 protein. The sample carries about 320,000 distinct CDR3 sequences, 15% to 20% recorded once. As for time point: newly diagnosed GD, antithyroid drugs for less than 3 months. RNA isolated from PBMCs was used to make the TCR library. The germline V gene has CDR1 SGHDT and CDR2 YYEEEE. Trimming took 3 bases from V and 1 from J; bases not matched to a gene: 17. CDR3 length: 20 amino acids.

This receptor was obtained from a female donor with Graves disease. V and J are TRBV5-6 and TRBJ2-3; 10 positions agree with TRBD2. The input for sequencing was peripheral blood mononuclear cells (PBMCs), taken at new diagnosis, from a patient treated with antithyroid drugs. CDR3 amino acids: CASSSRLLVDLAGGTDTQYF. The CDR3 bases are TGTGCCAGCAGCTCCCGATTACTAGTTGATCTAGCGGGAGGCACAGATACGCAGTATTTT.